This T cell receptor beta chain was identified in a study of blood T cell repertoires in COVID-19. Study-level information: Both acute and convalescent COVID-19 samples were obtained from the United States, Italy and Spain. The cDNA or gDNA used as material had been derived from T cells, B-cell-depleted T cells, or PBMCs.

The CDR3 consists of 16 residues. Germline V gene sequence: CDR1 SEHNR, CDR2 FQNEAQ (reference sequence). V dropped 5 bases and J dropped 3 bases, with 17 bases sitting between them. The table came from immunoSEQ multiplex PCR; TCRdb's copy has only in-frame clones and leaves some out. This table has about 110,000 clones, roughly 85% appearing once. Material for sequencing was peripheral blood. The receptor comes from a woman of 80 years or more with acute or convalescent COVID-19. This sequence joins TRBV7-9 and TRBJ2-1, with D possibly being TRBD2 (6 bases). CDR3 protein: CASSPGLQGLYNEQFF. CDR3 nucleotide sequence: TGTGCCAGCAGCCCGGGGTTGCAGGGACTCTACAATGAGCAGTTCTTC.